This T cell receptor beta chain was obtained from a study of cytomegalovirus exposure and HLA in healthy donors. Findings of the study overall: It was reported in a later analysis that an Asian-associated ancestry cluster showed fewer N-insertions than the approximately 670-donor mean.

The PCR was carried out with 60 Vbeta primers and 13 Jbeta primers. TCRdb keeps only in-frame clones here, not all; method: immunoSEQ multiplex PCR. In the table there are about 170,000 clones, roughly 70% of which are singletons. Remarks on this clone: Its antigen is still unknown. The sample holds other DNA sequences that translate to the same CDR3.

The TCR originated in a man in his forties or fifties in good health and CMV-seropositive. The sequenced sample was PBMCs.

The CDR3 protein is CASRATGGTEAFF. The CDR3 DNA reads TGTGCCAGCAGAGCGACAGGGGGGACTGAAGCTTTCTTT. The chain carries TRBV6-1 and TRBJ1-1, with 9 bases aligning to TRBD1. The CDR3 totals 13 residues. CDR1 and CDR2 (germline): MNHNS, SASEGT. V dropped 6 bases and J dropped 5; count of bases not matched to a gene: 4.